The table lists the clone carrying this TCR beta chain with a count of one. A single base separates this from a much larger clone, so it may be a read error. Axillary draining lymph nodes of breast cancer patients supplied the node samples. The V and J ends lost 6 bases and 8 bases respectively, with 20 bases between them. Looked up from germline, CDR1 is MNHEY and CDR2 is SVGAGI. The length of the CDR3 is 15 residues. The data derive from a study of breast tumors, draining lymph nodes, adjacent tissues. TCRdb used MiXCR to reprocess the multiplex PCR reads, holding one entry per CDR3 protein. The sample carries some 130,000 distinct CDR3 sequences, 21% recorded once.

The source of this sequence is a female donor with breast cancer. Some clones in this sample may be carry-over from other donors' samples. The sample comprised axillary lymph node tissue. V usage is TRBV6-5 and J usage is TRBJ2-1, with D maybe TRBD1 (6 bases). The CDR3 nucleotides are TGTGCCAGCAGGTTCCAGGGGCTGTTACCCGATGAGCAGTTCTTC. Protein product: CASRFQGLLPDEQFF.